The 10 T cell receptor beta chains listed next were all sequenced from one sample in a study of Graves' ophthalmopathy and Graves' hyperthyroidism. Amplified TCR beta CDR3 regions were obtained using RNA transcripts as template. A first-round RT-PCR used HTBI primers, followed by a second-round multiplex PCR. TCRdb re-derived calls from the multiplex PCR reads in MiXCR, one entry per CDR3 protein. The repertoire holds 620,000 or so distinct CDR3 sequences, with about 20% as singletons. Sequenced: peripheral blood. Source of these receptors: a woman younger than 35 with stable Graves' hyperthyroidism. Some clones in this sample may be carry-over from other donors' samples.

This clonotype was picked up many times. This rearrangement joins TRBV29-1 to TRBJ1-1; tentatively, D is TRBD1 (6 bases). The CDR3 is made up of 14 amino acids. Trimming took off 6 bases at V and 6 bases at J, with 20 bases between the two ends. Germline V CDR1 and CDR2: SQVTM, ANQGSEA. CDR3 bases: TGCAGCGTGTCAGGGGACCTCTCTACTGCTGAAGCTTTCTTT. It translates to CSVSGDLSTAEAFF.

This clonotype was counted at least ten times. The gene calls are TRBV28 and TRBJ2-4; the match to TRBD2 covers 8 bases. Germline-derived CDR1 and CDR2 are MDHEN and SYDVKM. The length of the CDR3 is 14 residues. The V gene end was trimmed by 5 bases and the J gene end by 8 bases; junction bases not matched to a gene: 8. For the CDR3, the DNA is TGTGCCAGCAGTAAGGTAGCCGGGAGGGACATTCAGTACTTC. Amino acid sequence: CASSKVAGRDIQYF.

In the case of this clonotype: A much more abundant neighbour one base away suggests this may be a read error. J is TRBJ1-1 and V is TRBV5-1; 9 bases align to TRBD1. The CDR3 runs to 16 residues. Germline V gene lookup returns CDR1 SGHRS and CDR2 YFSETQ. For the CDR3, the DNA is TGCGCCAGCTGCTTGGGGACAGGGCGGATGAACACTGAAGCTTTCTTT. Its translation: CASCLGTGRMNTEAFF.

This clonotype came up many times. The V gene is TRBV13, the J gene TRBJ2-5; D remains unclear. The germline V gene encodes CDR1 PRHDT and CDR2 FYEKMQ (reference sequence). V lost 5 bases and J 5 bases, leaving 12 bases between the germline ends. The CDR3 is 13 residues long. CDR3 coding DNA: TGTGCCAGCAGCACCGAAGGCCTGGAGACCCAGTACTTC. As protein: CASSTEGLETQYF.

This clonotype was picked up many times. This chain joins TRBV7-2 and TRBJ1-1; no clear D. This CDR3 has 14 amino acids. The germline V and J ends were trimmed by 6 bases and 4 bases, with 15 bases remaining between them. Per the germline V gene, CDR1 is SGHTA and CDR2 is FQGNSA. The CDR3 DNA follows: TGTGCCAGCAGACGAGAGAAAGGGATCACTGAAGCTTTCTTT. It encodes CASRREKGITEAFF.

This clonotype was seen a few times. The chain uses TRBV10-3 and TRBJ2-7; the match to TRBD2 covers 15 bases. The junction had 16 bases not matched to a gene; V was cut back by 6 bases and J by 4 bases. The length of the CDR3 is 19 residues. The V gene's germline CDR1 is ENHRY and CDR2 SYGVKD. The CDR3 is CAISQSGTSGGHRTYEQYF. In DNA, the CDR3 is TGTGCCATCAGCCAGTCCGGGACTAGCGGGGGGCACCGGACTTACGAGCAGTACTTC.

This clonotype was seen repeatedly, ten times or more. This chain links TRBV6-9 with TRBJ2-1; 9 bases map to TRBD1. Per germline, CDR1 MNHGY and CDR2 SVAAGI. Losses at the gene ends were 2 bases for V and 2 bases for J; bases not matched to a gene: 10. The CDR3 runs to 18 residues. The CDR3 DNA sequence: TGTGCCAGCAGTTATCCAGGAAAGGACAGGGGTCCCTACAATGAGCAGTTCTTC. Its protein is CASSYPGKDRGPYNEQFF.

This clonotype was counted at least ten times. The chain is built from TRBV7-2 and TRBJ1-2; D might be TRBD1 (5 bases). The CDR3 runs to 16 residues. Germline lookup yields CDR1 SGHTA and CDR2 FQGNSA. Trimming shortened V by 3 bases and J by 3 bases, and 17 bases separated the two germline ends. CDR3 sequence (DNA): TGTGCCAGCAGCTTGGCAAGGGGAATAGGAGACTATGGCTACACCTTC. The encoded protein is CASSLARGIGDYGYTF.

This clonotype appeared a few times. Because the CDR3 is missing its conserved closing phenylalanine or tryptophan, this is likely a read error. The chain is built from TRBV2 and TRBJ1-2, with D hard to call. Trimming pared 0 bases from V and 7 bases from J, leaving 15 bases between. The V gene's germline CDR1 is SNHLY and CDR2 FYNNEI. This CDR3 is built from 15 residues. The CDR3 DNA is TGTGCCAGCAGTGAAGCGGAGGGTTTGGTGGTTGGCTACACCCTC. This encodes CASSEAEGLVVGYTL.

Points on this clonotype: A read error may be the cause here, since a much bigger clone is one base away. The chain links TRBV6-2 or TRBV6-3 to TRBJ2-5, with D tentatively TRBD1 (5 bases). From germline, CDR1 is MNHEY and CDR2 SVGEGT. The CDR3 runs to 15 residues. CDR3 amino acids: CASSKIWGNQETQDF. The CDR3 nucleotides read TGTGCCAGCAGTAAAATCTGGGGCAACCAAGAGACCCAGGACTTC.